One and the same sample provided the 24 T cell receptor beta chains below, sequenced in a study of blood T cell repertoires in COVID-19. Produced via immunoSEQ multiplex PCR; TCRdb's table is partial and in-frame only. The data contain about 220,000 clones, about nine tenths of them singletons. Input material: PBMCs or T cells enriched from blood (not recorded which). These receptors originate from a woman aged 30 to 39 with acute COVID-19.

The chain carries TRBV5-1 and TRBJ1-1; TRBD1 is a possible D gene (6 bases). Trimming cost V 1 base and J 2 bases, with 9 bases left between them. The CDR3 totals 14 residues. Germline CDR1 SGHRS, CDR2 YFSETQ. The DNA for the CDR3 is TGCGCCAGCAGCTTGCTGACAGGCAACACTGAAGCTTTCTTT. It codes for CASSLLTGNTEAFF.

Here the CDR3 reads CASSQGRQYYYGYTF. The CDR3 region has the DNA TGTGCCAGCAGCCAAGGAAGACAGTACTACTATGGCTACACCTTC. The rearrangement links TRBV3-1 (or the pseudogene TRBV3-2) to TRBJ1-2; a weak D match, TRBD1 (5 bases). V lost 1 base and J 3 bases, leaving 12 bases between the germline ends. The CDR3 sequence is 15 residues long. Looked up from germline, CDR1 is LGHDT and CDR2 is YNNKEL (reference sequence).

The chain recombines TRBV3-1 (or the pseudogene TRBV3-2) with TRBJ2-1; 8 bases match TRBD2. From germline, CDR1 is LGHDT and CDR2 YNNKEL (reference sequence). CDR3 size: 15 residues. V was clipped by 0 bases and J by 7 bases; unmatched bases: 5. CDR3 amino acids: CASSQDTGGQNEQFF. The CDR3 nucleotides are TGTGCCAGCAGCCAAGATACGGGGGGGCAGAATGAGCAGTTCTTC.

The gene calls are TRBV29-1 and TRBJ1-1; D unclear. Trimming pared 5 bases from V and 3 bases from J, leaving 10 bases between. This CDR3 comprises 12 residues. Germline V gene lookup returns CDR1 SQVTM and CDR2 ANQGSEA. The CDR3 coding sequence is TGCAGCGTTTCGAGGGAAGACACTGAAGCTTTCTTT. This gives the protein CSVSREDTEAFF.

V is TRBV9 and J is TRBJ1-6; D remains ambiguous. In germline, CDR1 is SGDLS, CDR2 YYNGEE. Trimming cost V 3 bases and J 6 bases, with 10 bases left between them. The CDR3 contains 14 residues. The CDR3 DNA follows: TGTGCCAGCAGCGGTAGCAACCTTAATTCACCCCTCCACTTT. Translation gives CASSGSNLNSPLHF.

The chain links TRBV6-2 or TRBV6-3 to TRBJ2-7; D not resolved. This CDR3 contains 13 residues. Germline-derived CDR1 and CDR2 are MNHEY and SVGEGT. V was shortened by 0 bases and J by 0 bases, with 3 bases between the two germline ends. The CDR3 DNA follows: TGTGCCAGCAGTTACTCGGCCTCCTACGAGCAGTACTTC. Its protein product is CASSYSASYEQYF.

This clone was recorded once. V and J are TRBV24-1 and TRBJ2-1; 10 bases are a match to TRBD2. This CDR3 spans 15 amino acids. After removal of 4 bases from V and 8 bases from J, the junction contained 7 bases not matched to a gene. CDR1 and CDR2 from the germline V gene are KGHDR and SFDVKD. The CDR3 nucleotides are TGTGCCACCAGTGACCAGCGGGGGGGCCAAGATGAGCAGTTCTTC. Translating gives CATSDQRGGQDEQFF.

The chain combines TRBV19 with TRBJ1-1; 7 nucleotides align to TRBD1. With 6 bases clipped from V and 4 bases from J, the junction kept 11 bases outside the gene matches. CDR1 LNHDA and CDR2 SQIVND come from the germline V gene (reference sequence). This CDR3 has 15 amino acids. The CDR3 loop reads CASSILDRIVTEAFF. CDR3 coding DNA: TGTGCCAGTAGCATTCTGGACAGGATTGTCACTGAAGCTTTCTTT.

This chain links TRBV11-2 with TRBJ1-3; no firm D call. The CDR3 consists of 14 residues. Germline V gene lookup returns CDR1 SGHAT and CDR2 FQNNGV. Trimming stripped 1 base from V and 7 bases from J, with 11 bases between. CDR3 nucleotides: TGTGCCAGCAGCTTAGTCATCGCGGGGAACACCATATATTTT. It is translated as CASSLVIAGNTIYF.

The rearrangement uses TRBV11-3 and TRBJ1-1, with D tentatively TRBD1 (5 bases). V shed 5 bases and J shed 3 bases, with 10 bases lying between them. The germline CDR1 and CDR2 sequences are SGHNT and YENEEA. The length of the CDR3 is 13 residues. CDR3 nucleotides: TGTGCCAGCAGCAGGGGTCGGTACACTGAAGCTTTCTTT. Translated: CASSRGRYTEAFF.

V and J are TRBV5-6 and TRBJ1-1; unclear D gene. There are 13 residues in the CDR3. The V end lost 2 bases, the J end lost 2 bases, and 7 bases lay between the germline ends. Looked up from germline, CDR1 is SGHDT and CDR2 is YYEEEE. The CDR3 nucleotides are TGTGCCAGCAGCTTATCGGTTAACACTGAAGCTTTCTTT. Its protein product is CASSLSVNTEAFF.

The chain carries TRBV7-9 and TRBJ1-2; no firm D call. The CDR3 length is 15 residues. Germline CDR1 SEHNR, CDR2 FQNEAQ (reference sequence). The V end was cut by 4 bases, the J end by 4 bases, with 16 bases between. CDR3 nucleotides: TGTGCCAGCAGCTCTCCCGGGGAGGCGACCTATGGCTACACCTTC. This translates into CASSSPGEATYGYTF. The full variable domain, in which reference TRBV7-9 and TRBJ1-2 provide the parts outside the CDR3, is DTGVSQNPRHKITKRGQNVTFRCDPISEHNRLYWYRQTLGQGPEFLTYFQNEAQLEKSRLLSDRFSAERPKGSFSTLEIQRTEQGDSAMYLCASSSPGEATYGYTFGSGTRLTVV.

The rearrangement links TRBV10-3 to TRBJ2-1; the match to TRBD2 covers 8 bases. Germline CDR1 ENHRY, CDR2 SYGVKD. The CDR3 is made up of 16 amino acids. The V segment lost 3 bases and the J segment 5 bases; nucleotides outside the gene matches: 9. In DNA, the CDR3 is TGTGCCATCAGTGATCGGGTGTTTAGCGGGGACAATGAGCAGTTCTTC. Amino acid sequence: CAISDRVFSGDNEQFF.

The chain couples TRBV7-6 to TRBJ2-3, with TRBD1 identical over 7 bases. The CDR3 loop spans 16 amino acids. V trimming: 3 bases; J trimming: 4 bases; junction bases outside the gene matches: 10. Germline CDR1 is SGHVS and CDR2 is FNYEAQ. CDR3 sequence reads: CASSFDRAGVADTQYF. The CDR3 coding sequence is TGTGCCAGCAGCTTTGACAGGGCCGGGGTAGCAGATACGCAGTATTTT.

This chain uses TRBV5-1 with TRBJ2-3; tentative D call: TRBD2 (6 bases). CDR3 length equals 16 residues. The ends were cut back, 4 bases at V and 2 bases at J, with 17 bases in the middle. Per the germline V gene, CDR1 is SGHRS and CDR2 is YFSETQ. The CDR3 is CASSQGLISATDTQYF. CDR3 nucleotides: TGCGCCAGCAGCCAGGGACTGATATCTGCCACAGATACGCAGTATTTT.

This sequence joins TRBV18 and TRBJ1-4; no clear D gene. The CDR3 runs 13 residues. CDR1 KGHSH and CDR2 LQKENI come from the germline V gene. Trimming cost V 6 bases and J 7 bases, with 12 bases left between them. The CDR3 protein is CASSPGVLEKLFF. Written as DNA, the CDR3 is TGTGCCAGCTCCCCCGGGGTTCTTGAAAAACTGTTTTTT.

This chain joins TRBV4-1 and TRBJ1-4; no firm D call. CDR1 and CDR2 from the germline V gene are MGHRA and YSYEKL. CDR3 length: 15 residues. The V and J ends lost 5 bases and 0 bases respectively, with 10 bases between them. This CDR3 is CASSEGPATNEKLFF. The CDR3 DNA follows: TGCGCCAGCAGCGAGGGCCCAGCAACTAATGAAAAACTGTTTTTT.

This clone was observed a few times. The CDR3: CASSLGRSSGEQFF. The DNA of the CDR3 is TGTGCCAGCAGCTTAGGCCGTAGTAGCGGTGAGCAGTTCTTC. J is TRBJ2-1 and V is TRBV11-3; D perhaps matches TRBD2 (6 bases). Trimming pared 1 base from V and 9 bases from J, leaving 13 bases between. The CDR3 consists of 14 residues. The germline V gene has CDR1 SGHNT and CDR2 YENEEA.

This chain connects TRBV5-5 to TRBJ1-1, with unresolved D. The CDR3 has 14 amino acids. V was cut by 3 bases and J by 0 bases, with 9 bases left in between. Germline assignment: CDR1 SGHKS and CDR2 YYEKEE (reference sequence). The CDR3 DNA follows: TGTGCCAGCAGCTCTCAAACTATGAACACTGAAGCTTTCTTT. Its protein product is CASSSQTMNTEAFF.

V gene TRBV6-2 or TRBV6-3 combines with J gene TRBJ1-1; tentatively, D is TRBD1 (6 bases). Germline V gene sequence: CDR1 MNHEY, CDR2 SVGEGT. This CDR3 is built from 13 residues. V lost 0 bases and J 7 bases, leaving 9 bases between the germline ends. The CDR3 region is CASSYSIQGEAFF. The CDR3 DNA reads TGTGCCAGCAGTTACTCGATACAGGGTGAAGCTTTCTTT.

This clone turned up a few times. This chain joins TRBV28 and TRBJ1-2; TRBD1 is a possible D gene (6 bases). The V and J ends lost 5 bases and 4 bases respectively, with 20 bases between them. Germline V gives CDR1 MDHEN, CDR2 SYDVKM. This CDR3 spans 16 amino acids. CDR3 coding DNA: TGTGCCAGCAGTACGGACAACATGGGACACTTCTATGGCTACACCTTC. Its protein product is CASSTDNMGHFYGYTF.

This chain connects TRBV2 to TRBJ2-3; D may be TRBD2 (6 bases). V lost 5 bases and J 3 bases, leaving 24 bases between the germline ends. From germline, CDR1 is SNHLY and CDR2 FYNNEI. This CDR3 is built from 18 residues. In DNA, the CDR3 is TGTGCCAGCAGTACCACTCCGCGGGACTCCCGGGCGACAGATACGCAGTATTTT. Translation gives CASSTTPRDSRATDTQYF. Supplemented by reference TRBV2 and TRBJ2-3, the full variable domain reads EPEVTQTPSHQVTQMGQEVILRCVPISNHLYFYWYRQILGQKVEFLVSFYNNEISEKSEIFDDQFSVERPDGSNFTLKIRSTKLEDSAMYFCASSTTPRDSRATDTQYFGPGTRLTVL.

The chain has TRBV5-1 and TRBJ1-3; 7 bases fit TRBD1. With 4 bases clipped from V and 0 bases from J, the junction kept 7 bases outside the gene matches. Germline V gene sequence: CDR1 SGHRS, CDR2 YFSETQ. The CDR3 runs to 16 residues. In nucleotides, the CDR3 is TGCGCCAGCAGCCCCAGGACAGGCAACTCTGGAAACACCATATATTTT. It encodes CASSPRTGNSGNTIYF.

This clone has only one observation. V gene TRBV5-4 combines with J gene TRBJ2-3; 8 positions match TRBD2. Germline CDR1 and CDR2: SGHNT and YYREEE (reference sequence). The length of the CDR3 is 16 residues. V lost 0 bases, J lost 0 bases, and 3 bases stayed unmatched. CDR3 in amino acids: CASSLGAGESTDTQYF. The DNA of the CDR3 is TGTGCCAGCAGCTTGGGAGCGGGGGAAAGCACAGATACGCAGTATTTT. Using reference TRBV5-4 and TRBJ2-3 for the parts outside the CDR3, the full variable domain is ETGVTQSPTHLIKTRGQQVTLRCSSQSGHNTVSWYQQALGQGPQFIFQYYREEENGRGNFPPRFSGLQFPNYSSELNVNALELDDSALYLCASSLGAGESTDTQYFGPGTRLTVL.